This T cell receptor beta chain emerged from a study of T-cell memory formation after mild COVID-19. About this clonotype itself: Its cognate antigen is unknown.

Germline assignment: CDR1 SGHRS and CDR2 YFSETQ. Losses at the gene ends were 4 bases for V and 4 bases for J; bases not matched to a gene: 6. This CDR3 spans 14 amino acids. Findings and limits, study-wide: Contracting clones localized mainly to CM and EM when CD4+ and mainly to EMRA when CD8+.

TCRdb used MiXCR to reprocess the 5' RACE reads, holding one entry per CDR3 protein. The sample consists of under 250,000 distinct CDR3 sequences, 10% to 13% of them appearing once. This chain connects TRBV5-1 to TRBJ2-3; 7 positions match TRBD1. Sample: PBMCs or a T cell subset sorted from them (not recorded which). The TCR sequence derives from a man between 18 and 35 years old who had mild COVID-19 (a few samples of this study predate the infection). Cell type and time point are not known. CDR3 loop: CASSTGDPADTQYF. The CDR3 bases are TGCGCCAGCAGCACAGGGGATCCGGCAGATACGCAGTATTTT.